At least ten counts were recorded for the clone carrying this T cell receptor beta chain. What it recognizes is unknown. From RNA transcripts, TCR beta CDR3 regions were amplified. With the HTBI primer set, the TCR CDR3 went through a first round of RT-PCR. MiXCR, applied by TCRdb to the multiplex PCR reads, yields one record per CDR3 protein. The repertoire consists of 500,000 or so distinct CDR3 sequences, with 17% occurring once and the leading ten covering around 17%. This specimen comes from a study of T cells in Graves' hyperthyroidism and ophthalmopathy. Clinical Activity Scores of at least 3, NOSPECS grades of at least 4 and durations under 3 months characterized ophthalmopathy patients. Study results and limitations: Most expanded thyroid clonotypes above 0.001 recurred in blood. A model built on 13 V-J features separated ophthalmopathy from stable hyperthyroidism.

The receptor was derived from a young woman with Graves' ophthalmopathy. The sequencing input was blood.

The CDR3 DNA reads as TGTGCCAGCAGCTCCGGACTCCTGGCGGGCATGAACACTGAAGCTTTCTTT. Translated: CASSSGLLAGMNTEAFF. The V call is TRBV27, the J call TRBJ1-1; D unclear. The CDR3 is made up of 17 amino acids. Trimming left V 6 bases short and J 0 bases short, with 20 bases between. Germline V gene sequence: CDR1 MNHEY, CDR2 SMNVEV (reference sequence).